This TCR beta chain is from a study of patients and donors after allogeneic stem cell transplantation. From the RT-PCR reads, TCRdb called clonotypes with MiXCR, one entry per CDR3 protein. Here the sample spans approximately 1,900 distinct CDR3 sequences, 14% being singletons. CDR3 size: 12 residues. The germline V gene encodes CDR1 SGHDT and CDR2 YYEEEE. Trimming stripped 0 bases from V and 3 bases from J, with 2 bases between. This clonotype is termed large. The sample comprised blood, either unsorted or a sorted T cell fraction (not recorded which). The chain links TRBV5-6 to TRBJ2-3, with D unclear. The clonotype was recovered from a human donor who was either an allogeneic HSCT recipient or a stem cell or donor lymphocyte infusion donor (not recorded which). It is not recorded whose cells these are; they may come from a transplant donor. The DNA for the CDR3 is TGTGCCAGCAGCTTGGTGACAGATACGCAGTATTTT. Translating it yields CASSLVTDTQYF.